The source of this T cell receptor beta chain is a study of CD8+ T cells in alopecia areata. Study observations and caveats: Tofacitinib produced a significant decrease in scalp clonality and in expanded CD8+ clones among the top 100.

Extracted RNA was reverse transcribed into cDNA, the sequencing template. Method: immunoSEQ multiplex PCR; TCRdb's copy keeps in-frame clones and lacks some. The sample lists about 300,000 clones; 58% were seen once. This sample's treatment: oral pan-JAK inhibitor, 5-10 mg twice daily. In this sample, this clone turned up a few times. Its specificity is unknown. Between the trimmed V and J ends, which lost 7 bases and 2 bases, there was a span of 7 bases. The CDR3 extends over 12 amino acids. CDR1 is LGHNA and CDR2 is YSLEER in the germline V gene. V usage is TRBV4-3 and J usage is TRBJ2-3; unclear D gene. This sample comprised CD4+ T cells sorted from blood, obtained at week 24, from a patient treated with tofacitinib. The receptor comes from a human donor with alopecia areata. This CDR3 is CASIPITDTQYF. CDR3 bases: TGCGCCAGCATTCCAATCACAGATACGCAGTATTTT.